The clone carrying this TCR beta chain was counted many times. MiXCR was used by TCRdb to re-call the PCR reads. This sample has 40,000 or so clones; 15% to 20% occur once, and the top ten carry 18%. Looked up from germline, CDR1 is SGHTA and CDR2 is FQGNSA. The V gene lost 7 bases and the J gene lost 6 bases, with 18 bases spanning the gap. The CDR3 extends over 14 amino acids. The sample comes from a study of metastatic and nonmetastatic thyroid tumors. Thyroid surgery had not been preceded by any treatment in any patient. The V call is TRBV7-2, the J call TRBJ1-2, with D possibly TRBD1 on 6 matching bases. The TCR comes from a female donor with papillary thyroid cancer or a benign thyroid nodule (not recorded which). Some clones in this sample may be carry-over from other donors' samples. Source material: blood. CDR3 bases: TGTGCCAGCAACACTCAAGGGGGAGTCGATGGCTACACCTTC. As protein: CASNTQGGVDGYTF.